This is a list of T cell receptor beta chains from one sample in a study of blood T cell repertoires in COVID-19. The method was immunoSEQ multiplex PCR; TCRdb's version includes in-frame clones alone and lacks a portion of them. Among around 120,000 clones listed, approximately 87% were seen once. The source material was peripheral blood. Receptor source: a man younger than 45 with acute or convalescent COVID-19. The CDR3 runs from the conserved cysteine through the conserved F or W. Fields, in order: V gene, D gene, clone size, J gene, CDR3 DNA, CDR3 protein. The D gene is left open where the match is weak. Only part of the rows carry a size: once, few, many, or a class if the clone is expanded.

V gene: TRBV5-6
D gene: TRBD1
clone size: -
J gene: TRBJ2-7
CDR3 DNA: TGTGCCAGCAGCCCGAGAAGAGCAGGGGGCGGATACGAGCAGTACTTC
CDR3 protein: CASSPRRAGGGYEQYF

V gene: TRBV5-4
D gene: TRBD2
clone size: -
J gene: TRBJ2-1
CDR3 DNA: TGTGCCAGCAGCCGTGGACTAGCGGGGGGAAATGAGCAGTTCTTC
CDR3 protein: CASSRGLAGGNEQFF

V gene: TRBV6-5
D gene: TRBD1
clone size: -
J gene: TRBJ1-2
CDR3 DNA: TGTGCCAGCAGTCCCAGGACAGGAGAGGACTATGGCTACACCTTC
CDR3 protein: CASSPRTGEDYGYTF

V gene: TRBV27
D gene: TRBD1
clone size: -
J gene: TRBJ1-1
CDR3 DNA: TGTGCCAGCAGTTTAGGGACAGCTAACACTGAAGCTTTCTTT
CDR3 protein: CASSLGTANTEAFF

V gene: TRBV9
D gene: TRBD2
clone size: -
J gene: TRBJ2-1
CDR3 DNA: TGTGCCAGCAGCGCCCCGACTAGCGGAATCTCCTACAATGAGCAGTTCTTC
CDR3 protein: CASSAPTSGISYNEQFF

V gene: TRBV27
D gene: -
clone size: -
J gene: TRBJ2-4
CDR3 DNA: TGTGCCAGCAGATCGACAGCAAGGGGCATTCAGTACTTC
CDR3 protein: CASRSTARGIQYF

V gene: TRBV13
D gene: -
clone size: -
J gene: TRBJ1-1
CDR3 DNA: TGTGCCAGCAGCTTAGGCCTGGGAGGGAACACTGAAGCTTTCTTT
CDR3 protein: CASSLGLGGNTEAFF

V gene: TRBV14
D gene: -
clone size: -
J gene: TRBJ2-1
CDR3 DNA: TGTGCCAGCAGCCAAAGGCGGGCCGGGAATGAGCAGTTCTTC
CDR3 protein: CASSQRRAGNEQFF

V gene: TRBV19
D gene: TRBD1
clone size: once
J gene: TRBJ2-2
CDR3 DNA: TGTGCCAGTAGCCAAACCGGGACAGTTAACACCGGGGAGCTGTTTTTT
CDR3 protein: CASSQTGTVNTGELFF

V gene: TRBV6-5
D gene: -
clone size: -
J gene: TRBJ2-5
CDR3 DNA: TGTGCCAGCAGCCTCTTACCGGCCTCGGGGGCCCAGTACTTC
CDR3 protein: CASSLLPASGAQYF

V gene: TRBV30
D gene: -
clone size: -
J gene: TRBJ2-7
CDR3 DNA: TGTGCCTGGAGTGTATTCCAGGGGACCTACGAGCAGTACTTC
CDR3 protein: CAWSVFQGTYEQYF

V gene: TRBV5-5
D gene: TRBD1
clone size: -
J gene: TRBJ1-2
CDR3 DNA: TGTGCCAGCAGACAATACAGGGGGATAAACTATGGCTACACCTTC
CDR3 protein: CASRQYRGINYGYTF

V gene: TRBV10-3
D gene: -
clone size: -
J gene: TRBJ1-1
CDR3 DNA: TGTGCCATCAGTGGAAGGCAGGGGCATGGAAACACTGAAGCTTTCTTT
CDR3 protein: CAISGRQGHGNTEAFF

V gene: TRBV7-2
D gene: TRBD1
clone size: -
J gene: TRBJ1-2
CDR3 DNA: TGTGCCAGCAGCCAAGGGACAGCTGACTATGGCTACACCTTC
CDR3 protein: CASSQGTADYGYTF

V gene: TRBV3-1/TRBV3-2
D gene: -
clone size: -
J gene: TRBJ2-5
CDR3 DNA: TGTGCCAGCAGCCAGTGGACAGAGCCCCAAGAGACCCAGTACTTC
CDR3 protein: CASSQWTEPQETQYF

V gene: TRBV11-2
D gene: TRBD2
clone size: few
J gene: TRBJ2-3
CDR3 DNA: TGTGCCAGCAGCGTAACTAGCGGGAGATATTTGTTGGATACGCAGTATTTT
CDR3 protein: CASSVTSGRYLLDTQYF

V gene: TRBV6-5
D gene: -
clone size: -
J gene: TRBJ1-2
CDR3 DNA: TGTGCCAGCACAGGGGATAACTATGGCTACACCTTC
CDR3 protein: CASTGDNYGYTF

V gene: TRBV6-2/TRBV6-3
D gene: TRBD2
clone size: -
J gene: TRBJ2-7
CDR3 DNA: TGTGCCAGCAGTTCCCTGACTAGCGGGGGTCCTTCCTACGAGCAGTACTTC
CDR3 protein: CASSSLTSGGPSYEQYF

V gene: TRBV19
D gene: TRBD1
clone size: once
J gene: TRBJ1-5
CDR3 DNA: TGTGCCAGTAGGCAGAGGGACAGGGATAGCAATCAGCCCCAGCATTTT
CDR3 protein: CASRQRDRDSNQPQHF

V gene: TRBV27
D gene: -
clone size: -
J gene: TRBJ1-2
CDR3 DNA: TGTGCCAGCAGTCCCTATGACAGGAACTATGGCTACACCTTC
CDR3 protein: CASSPYDRNYGYTF

V gene: TRBV6-2/TRBV6-3
D gene: TRBD1
clone size: -
J gene: TRBJ1-6
CDR3 DNA: TGTGCCAGCAGTACCCGGGACAGCAATTCACCCCTCCACTTT
CDR3 protein: CASSTRDSNSPLHF

V gene: TRBV6-5
D gene: TRBD1
clone size: -
J gene: TRBJ1-4
CDR3 DNA: TGTGCCAGCAGTTGGGGAACTACAGGGGGAAAACTGTTTTTT
CDR3 protein: CASSWGTTGGKLFF

V gene: TRBV7-2
D gene: -
clone size: -
J gene: TRBJ1-5
CDR3 DNA: TGTGCCAGCAGCTCCTCAGGGTCCAATCAGCCCCAGCATTTT
CDR3 protein: CASSSSGSNQPQHF

V gene: TRBV25-1
D gene: TRBD2
clone size: -
J gene: TRBJ2-1
CDR3 DNA: TGTGCCAGCAGTGAAGGTCTAGCGGGAGGCGAGCAGTTCTTC
CDR3 protein: CASSEGLAGGEQFF

V gene: TRBV7-9
D gene: -
clone size: -
J gene: TRBJ2-1
CDR3 DNA: TGTGCCAGCAGCTGGAGTTTAGACGATGAGCAGTTCTTC
CDR3 protein: CASSWSLDDEQFF